This T cell receptor (beta chain) was retrieved from a study of T cells after yellow fever vaccination. Study at large: Fractions containing few cells were prepared with SMART-Seq v4 Ultra Low Input.

CDR3 length: 13 amino acids. V lost 8 bases and J lost 6, with 13 bases in between. Germline lookup yields CDR1 ENHRY and CDR2 SYGVKD. Notes on the study in general: FACS-sorted repertoires could harbor abundant contaminating bulk-population clonotypes.

About this clonotype: No antigen is known for it.

The study made its TCR cDNA through 5'RACE template switching. That step introduced a universal primer site along with UMIs. TCRdb fed the 5' RACE reads into MiXCR, producing one record per CDR3 protein. The data contain fewer than 450,000 distinct CDR3 sequences, approximately 10% of them seen just once; the ten biggest clones take up roughly 18%. The clonotype was recovered from a man between 18 and 35 years old who received the YFV17D yellow fever vaccine. The sample consisted of PBMCs, taken on the day of the first yellow fever vaccination. The chain employs TRBV10-3 and TRBJ2-2; no clear D gene. The CDR3 region is CAISNPPAGELFF. Here the CDR3 DNA reads TGTGCCATCTCAAACCCACCCGCCGGGGAGCTGTTTTTT.